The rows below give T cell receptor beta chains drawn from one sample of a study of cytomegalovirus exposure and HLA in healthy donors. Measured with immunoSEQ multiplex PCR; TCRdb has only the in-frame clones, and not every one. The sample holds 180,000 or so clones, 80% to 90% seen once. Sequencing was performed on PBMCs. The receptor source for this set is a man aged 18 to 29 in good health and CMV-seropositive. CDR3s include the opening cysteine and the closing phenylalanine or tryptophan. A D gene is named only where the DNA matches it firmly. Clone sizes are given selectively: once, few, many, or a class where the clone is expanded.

cdr3_aa: CASTTGGSYNEQFF
cdr3_length: 14
d_call: TRBD2
clone_size: NA
j_call: TRBJ2-1
v_call: TRBV19

cdr3_aa: CASSPTGNTEAFF
cdr3_length: 13
d_call: NA
clone_size: NA
j_call: TRBJ1-1
v_call: TRBV7-2

cdr3_aa: CASSLTPGSGDTQYF
cdr3_length: 15
d_call: NA
clone_size: NA
j_call: TRBJ2-3
v_call: TRBV7-3

cdr3_aa: CASSGLREGDGYTF
cdr3_length: 14
d_call: NA
clone_size: NA
j_call: TRBJ1-2
v_call: TRBV2

cdr3_aa: CASSQRTVPNYGYTF
cdr3_length: 15
d_call: NA
clone_size: NA
j_call: TRBJ1-2
v_call: TRBV5-5

cdr3_aa: CSVEWALIRTDTQYF
cdr3_length: 15
d_call: NA
clone_size: NA
j_call: TRBJ2-3
v_call: TRBV29-1

cdr3_aa: CASSLGGDYEQYF
cdr3_length: 13
d_call: TRBD2
clone_size: NA
j_call: TRBJ2-7
v_call: TRBV4-3

cdr3_aa: CASSQDFRPAGGYTF
cdr3_length: 15
d_call: NA
clone_size: NA
j_call: TRBJ1-2
v_call: TRBV14

cdr3_aa: CASSGDRGGRYEQYF
cdr3_length: 15
d_call: TRBD1
clone_size: NA
j_call: TRBJ2-7
v_call: TRBV27

cdr3_aa: CASSQAAGGGAGEQYF
cdr3_length: 16
d_call: TRBD2
clone_size: NA
j_call: TRBJ2-7
v_call: TRBV4-1

cdr3_aa: CASSEKPGQGAFGYGYTF
cdr3_length: 18
d_call: TRBD1
clone_size: once
j_call: TRBJ1-2
v_call: TRBV27

cdr3_aa: CASDSPRQGPYGYTF
cdr3_length: 15
d_call: NA
clone_size: NA
j_call: TRBJ1-2
v_call: TRBV12-5

cdr3_aa: CAISASPLSGGGQETQYF
cdr3_length: 18
d_call: TRBD2
clone_size: NA
j_call: TRBJ2-5
v_call: TRBV10-3

cdr3_aa: CASSLGHRGNGETQYF
cdr3_length: 16
d_call: TRBD1
clone_size: once
j_call: TRBJ2-5
v_call: TRBV11-2

cdr3_aa: CASSLTVNTEAFF
cdr3_length: 13
d_call: NA
clone_size: NA
j_call: TRBJ1-1
v_call: TRBV7-9

cdr3_aa: CASSRPGQGALAGVNEQFF
cdr3_length: 19
d_call: TRBD1
clone_size: NA
j_call: TRBJ2-1
v_call: TRBV4-1

cdr3_aa: CASGSGTAYEQYF
cdr3_length: 13
d_call: TRBD1
clone_size: NA
j_call: TRBJ2-7
v_call: TRBV6-5

cdr3_aa: CASSERTPEAFF
cdr3_length: 12
d_call: NA
clone_size: NA
j_call: TRBJ1-1
v_call: TRBV2

cdr3_aa: CASSLGGREEYF
cdr3_length: 12
d_call: NA
clone_size: NA
j_call: TRBJ2-5
v_call: TRBV7-9

cdr3_aa: CASRDSIASDSRTYF
cdr3_length: 15
d_call: NA
clone_size: NA
j_call: TRBJ1-2
v_call: TRBV10-1

cdr3_aa: CASSVGKEGFYNSPPHF
cdr3_length: 17
d_call: NA
clone_size: NA
j_call: TRBJ1-6
v_call: TRBV9

cdr3_aa: CAISEVEGKNTEAFF
cdr3_length: 15
d_call: NA
clone_size: NA
j_call: TRBJ1-1
v_call: TRBV10-3

cdr3_aa: CSVEDPRTSGGRLHYEQYF
cdr3_length: 19
d_call: TRBD2
clone_size: NA
j_call: TRBJ2-7
v_call: TRBV29-1

cdr3_aa: CASSYGGGRVSAEETQYF
cdr3_length: 18
d_call: NA
clone_size: once
j_call: TRBJ2-5
v_call: TRBV5-6

cdr3_aa: CATSRDLSRQGNGNTIYF
cdr3_length: 18
d_call: TRBD1
clone_size: NA
j_call: TRBJ1-3
v_call: TRBV15

cdr3_aa: CASSQDAGQNTEAFF
cdr3_length: 15
d_call: NA
clone_size: NA
j_call: TRBJ1-1
v_call: TRBV4-3

cdr3_aa: CATRGGSYEQYF
cdr3_length: 12
d_call: NA
clone_size: NA
j_call: TRBJ2-7
v_call: TRBV21-1

cdr3_aa: CASSVGSGGPYEQYF
cdr3_length: 15
d_call: TRBD2
clone_size: NA
j_call: TRBJ2-7
v_call: TRBV9

cdr3_aa: CASSRTPGPQHF
cdr3_length: 12
d_call: NA
clone_size: NA
j_call: TRBJ1-5
v_call: TRBV6-5

cdr3_aa: CASGWGQMNREAFF
cdr3_length: 14
d_call: TRBD1
clone_size: NA
j_call: TRBJ1-1
v_call: TRBV12-5

cdr3_aa: CASSVAGSGPRGTQYF
cdr3_length: 16
d_call: TRBD2
clone_size: once
j_call: TRBJ2-3
v_call: TRBV9

cdr3_aa: CASSLESWRNGGSPLHF
cdr3_length: 17
d_call: NA
clone_size: NA
j_call: TRBJ1-6
v_call: TRBV13

cdr3_aa: CASGPPGGAQEQYF
cdr3_length: 14
d_call: TRBD2
clone_size: NA
j_call: TRBJ2-7
v_call: TRBV12-5